This T cell receptor beta chain stems from a study of blood T cells in healthy people across ages. Researchers isolated at least 7 million PBMCs per sample. Alongside a J-beta primer mix, a sample-barcoded 5' primer served in a second PCR lasting roughly 7 to 11 cycles. TCRdb processed the 5' RACE reads anew with MiXCR; each CDR3 protein has one entry. The sample includes roughly 730,000 distinct CDR3 sequences, 56% of them seen just once. Overall study results and limits: Strong correlation linked observed beta diversity and percent naive T cells.

Of note for this clonotype: Its matching antigen is unknown.

This CDR3 spans 16 amino acids. CDR1 ENHRY and CDR2 SYGVKD come from the germline V gene. The ends lost 2 bases at V and 2 bases at J; junction bases unmatched: 4. Material for sequencing was blood. This receptor was taken from a man aged 35 to 55 in good health. This chain connects TRBV10-3 to TRBJ2-2; TRBD2 matches 8 bases. The chain's CDR3 is CAISEDSGANTGELFF. The CDR3 DNA reads TGTGCCATCAGTGAGGATAGCGGGGCAAACACCGGGGAGCTGTTTTTT.